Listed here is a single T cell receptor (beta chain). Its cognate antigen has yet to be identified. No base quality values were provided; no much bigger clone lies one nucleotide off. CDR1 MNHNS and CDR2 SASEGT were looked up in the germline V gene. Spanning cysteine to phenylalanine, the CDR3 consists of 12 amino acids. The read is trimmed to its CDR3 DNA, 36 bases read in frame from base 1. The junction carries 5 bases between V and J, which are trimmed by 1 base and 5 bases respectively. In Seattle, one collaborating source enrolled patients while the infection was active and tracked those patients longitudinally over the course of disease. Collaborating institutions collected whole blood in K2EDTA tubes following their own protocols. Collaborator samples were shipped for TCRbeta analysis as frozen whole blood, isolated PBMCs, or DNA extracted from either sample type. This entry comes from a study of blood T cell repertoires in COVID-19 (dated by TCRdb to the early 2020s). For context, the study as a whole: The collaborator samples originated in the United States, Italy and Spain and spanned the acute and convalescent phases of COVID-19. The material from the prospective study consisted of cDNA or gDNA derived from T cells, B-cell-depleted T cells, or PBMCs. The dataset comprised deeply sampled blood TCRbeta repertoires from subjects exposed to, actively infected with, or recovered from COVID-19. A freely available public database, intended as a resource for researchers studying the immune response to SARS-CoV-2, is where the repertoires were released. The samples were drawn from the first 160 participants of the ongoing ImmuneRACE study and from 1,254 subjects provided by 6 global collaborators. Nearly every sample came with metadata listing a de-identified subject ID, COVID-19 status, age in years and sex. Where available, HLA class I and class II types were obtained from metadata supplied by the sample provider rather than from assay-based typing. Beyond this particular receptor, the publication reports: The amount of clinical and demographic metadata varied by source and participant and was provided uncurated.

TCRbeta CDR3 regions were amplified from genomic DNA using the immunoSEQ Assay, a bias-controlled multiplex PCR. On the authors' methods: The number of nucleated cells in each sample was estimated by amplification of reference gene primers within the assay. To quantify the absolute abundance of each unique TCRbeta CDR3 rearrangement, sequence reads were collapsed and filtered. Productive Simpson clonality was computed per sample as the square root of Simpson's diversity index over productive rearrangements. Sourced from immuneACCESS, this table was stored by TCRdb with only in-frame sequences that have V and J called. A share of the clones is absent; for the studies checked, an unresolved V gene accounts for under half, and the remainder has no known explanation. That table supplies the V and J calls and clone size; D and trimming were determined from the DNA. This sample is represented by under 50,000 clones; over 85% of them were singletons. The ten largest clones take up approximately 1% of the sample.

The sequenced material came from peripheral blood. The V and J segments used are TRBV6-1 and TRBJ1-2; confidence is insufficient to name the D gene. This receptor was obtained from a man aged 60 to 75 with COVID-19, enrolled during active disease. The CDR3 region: CASSEGLYGYTF. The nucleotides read TGTGCCAGCAGTGAAGGACTATATGGCTACACCTTC.